This T cell receptor beta chain was sequenced for a study of cytomegalovirus exposure and HLA in healthy donors. The overall study: Researchers previously reported finding about 110 million unique TCR beta sequences from about 170 million T cells.

Primers: 60 Vbeta forward and 13 Jbeta reverse. Profiled with immunoSEQ multiplex PCR; TCRdb holds only in-frame clones, not every one. The sample yields about 120,000 clones, roughly 71% seen once. As concerns this clone: Its antigen is not identified.

From germline, CDR1 is SEHNR and CDR2 FQNEAQ (reference sequence). The CDR3 has 12 residues. V lost 5 bases to trimming and J lost 4 bases, with 8 bases between them. Study-level findings and limits: The listing of roughly 160 TCR beta chains classed them as cytomegalovirus-associated.

This sequence originates from a woman aged 40-49 years in good health and CMV-seropositive. The chain recombines TRBV7-9 with TRBJ2-5; D is unresolved. Sequenced: PBMCs. The CDR3, as DNA: TGTGCCAGCAGCCTCCCCCCAGAGACCCAGTACTTC. Translation: CASSLPPETQYF.